The rows below give T cell receptor beta chains drawn from one sample of a study of cytomegalovirus exposure and HLA in healthy donors. Assay used: immunoSEQ multiplex PCR; TCRdb lists only in-frame clones, some missing. The table records about 110,000 clones, approximately 71% of them present only once. The material sequenced was PBMCs. Receptors originate from a man between 40 and 49 years old in good health and CMV-seronegative. CDR3s include the opening cysteine and the closing phenylalanine or tryptophan. D genes are given only for firm matches. Size is stated for part of the rows, as once, few or many counts, or as a class when the clone is expanded.

abundance,j_gene,v_gene,d_gene,CDR3nt,CDR3aa
-,TRBJ1-1,TRBV27,-,TGTGCCAGCAGTTTTACAGGAAACACTGAAGCTTTCTTT,CASSFTGNTEAFF
-,TRBJ1-4,TRBV7-2,-,TGTGCCAGCAGCCTTACAGGGCTCTCTAATGAAAAACTGTTTTTT,CASSLTGLSNEKLFF
few,TRBJ1-3,TRBV18,-,TGTGCCAGCTCACAGTCCGGGACACTTAGCTCTGGAAACACCATATATTTT,CASSQSGTLSSGNTIYF
-,TRBJ2-1,TRBV5-4,TRBD2,TGTGCCAGCAGCTTGGAGTTACTAGCGGCCAACAATGAGCAGTTCTTC,CASSLELLAANNEQFF
-,TRBJ2-2,TRBV13,TRBD2,TGTGCCAGCAGCTTCGGTACGGTCCTTGGCGGGGGAAACACCGGGGAGCTGTTTTTT,CASSFGTVLGGGNTGELFF
-,TRBJ1-1,TRBV28,-,TGTGCCAGCCTGGGGGCGTACACTGAAGCTTTCTTT,CASLGAYTEAFF
-,TRBJ1-6,TRBV4-1,-,TGCGCCAGCAGCCAAGATCGGGGAGCCCGGGCTTCACCCCTCCACTTT,CASSQDRGARASPLHF
-,TRBJ2-3,TRBV7-3,-,TGTGCCAGCAGCTTGGGCGGGGAGAGCACAGATACGCAGTATTTT,CASSLGGESTDTQYF
-,TRBJ1-1,TRBV7-9,-,TGTGCCAGCAGCTTAATTCGCAGGAACACTGAAGCTTTCTTT,CASSLIRRNTEAFF
few,TRBJ2-4,TRBV16,TRBD1,TGTGCCAGCAGCCAATCGTATCGGCAGGGGGCTTCCAAAAACATTCAGTACTTC,CASSQSYRQGASKNIQYF
-,TRBJ2-7,TRBV6-5,-,TGTGCCAGCAGTTCCGACAGTGCCTACGAGCAGTACTTC,CASSSDSAYEQYF
-,TRBJ1-5,TRBV7-7,-,TGTGCTAGCAGCTTTACGGGGGGCGCCGAGCCCCAGCATTTT,CASSFTGGAEPQHF
-,TRBJ2-3,TRBV27,TRBD2,TGTGCCAGCAGTTCCAGCGGGGGAACAGATACGCAGTATTTT,CASSSSGGTDTQYF
-,TRBJ2-2,TRBV11-2,TRBD1,TGTGCCAGCAGCTTAGCCCCGAGGGGGCCCGGGGAGCTGTTTTTT,CASSLAPRGPGELFF
-,TRBJ2-3,TRBV5-6,-,TGTGCCAGCAGCCCAGAGTCGGGAGATACGCAGTATTTT,CASSPESGDTQYF
-,TRBJ2-7,TRBV6-5,TRBD2,TGTGCCAGCAGTGCCCCCGGGACTAGCGGGTACGAGCAGTACTTC,CASSAPGTSGYEQYF
-,TRBJ2-7,TRBV7-2,TRBD2,TGTGCCAGCAGCTTAGCTCGGGGTAGCGGGGGGGCCCACGAGCAGTACTTC,CASSLARGSGGAHEQYF
-,TRBJ2-1,TRBV6-1,-,TGTGCCAGCTTCGTGGGGCGAGATGAGCAGTTCTTC,CASFVGRDEQFF
-,TRBJ1-3,TRBV6-9,TRBD1,TGTGCCAGCAGTAGGGGACAGAGCTCTGGAAACACCATATATTTT,CASSRGQSSGNTIYF
-,TRBJ1-1,TRBV2,-,TGTGCCAGCTTGAGGGAGTTGACTGAAGCTTTCTTT,CASLRELTEAFF
-,TRBJ1-6,TRBV9,-,TGTGCCAGCAGCGTAGCCCCGGGACCGATGGTAGGGGGATCGTCCCTCCACTTT,CASSVAPGPMVGGSSLHF
-,TRBJ2-2,TRBV7-8,-,TGTGCCAGCAGGAGATACACCGGGGAGCTGTTTTTT,CASRRYTGELFF
-,TRBJ1-1,TRBV19,TRBD1,TGTGCCAGTAGTTCCCGGACAGGGTTGAACACTGAAGCTTTCTTT,CASSSRTGLNTEAFF
once,TRBJ2-5,TRBV9,-,TGTGCCAGCAGCGCCGGACTTGTATACCAAGAGACCCAGTACTTC,CASSAGLVYQETQYF
-,TRBJ2-5,TRBV28,-,TGTGCCAGCAGCCTGACATTCCAAGAGACCCAGTACTTC,CASSLTFQETQYF